This section outlines one TCR beta chain sequence together with its context. What it recognizes is unknown. This sample is part of a study of cytomegalovirus exposure and HLA in healthy donors. Regarding the study as a whole: An analysis done earlier found most TCR beta V segments productive about 90% or about 30% of the time. Most of the CMV-associated TCR beta chains (in a later analysis) appeared to be HLA-restricted. The authors assumed roughly uniform sequencing depth across donors for presence/absence analyses. For cytomegalovirus status, the classifier reportedly gave diagnoses with high specificity and sensitivity.

PCR employed 60 Vbeta and 13 Jbeta primers. Repertoires were generated with immunoSEQ multiplex PCR, while TCRdb's copy carries only in-frame clones and drops some. The sample records roughly 200,000 clones, about four fifths being singletons. The V and J ends lost 0 bases and 0 bases, in that order; junction bases with no gene match: 11. The CDR3 loop spans 20 amino acids. Germline CDR1 is SGHRS and CDR2 is YFSETQ. The sequence came from a girl aged 10-17 years in good health and CMV-seropositive. V and J are TRBV5-1 and TRBJ2-7; the match to TRBD2 covers 14 bases. Input material: PBMCs. CDR3 sequence: CASSLVSGLAGGLPSYEQYF. Here the CDR3 DNA reads TGCGCCAGCAGCTTGGTGTCCGGACTAGCGGGGGGTCTCCCCTCCTACGAGCAGTACTTC. Looking up the rest from reference TRBV5-1 and TRBJ2-7 gives the full variable domain: KAGVTQTPRYLIKTRGQQVTLSCSPISGHRSVSWYQQTPGQGLQFLFEYFSETQRNKGNFPGRFSGRQFSNSRSEMNVSTLELGDSALYLCASSLVSGLAGGLPSYEQYFGPGTRLTVT.